This TCR beta chain was sequenced in a study of blood T cell repertoires in COVID-19. Study-wide background: In each case, the material was cDNA or gDNA derived from T cells, B-cell-depleted T cells, or PBMCs.

Seattle's cohort entered during active infection and was followed longitudinally. The assay was immunoSEQ multiplex PCR, and TCRdb's table has in-frame clones only and misses some. The sample lists fewer than 300,000 clones, roughly 80% occurring once. The CDR3 loop spans 15 amino acids. Unmatched junction bases numbered 5, after V lost 4 bases and J lost 2 bases. Germline CDR1 is SGHNT and CDR2 is YENEEA. This chain joins TRBV11-3 and TRBJ2-3, with 8 bases fitting TRBD2. The material sequenced was peripheral blood. The TCR sequence derives from a human donor with COVID-19, enrolled during active disease. The donor label of this sample is uncertain. As DNA, the CDR3 is TGTGCCAGCAGCTCTACTAGCGGATTCACAGATACGCAGTATTTT. This gives the protein CASSSTSGFTDTQYF.